Listed below are T cell receptor beta chains from one sample, sequenced in a study of blood T cell repertoires in COVID-19. The method was immunoSEQ multiplex PCR; TCRdb's version includes in-frame clones alone and lacks a portion of them. Here the sample spans around 310,000 clones, roughly 89% being singletons. The material sequenced was peripheral blood. These receptors originate from a woman between 40 and 50 years old with COVID-19, enrolled during active disease. Each CDR3 is given with its conserved first and last residue. The order of the fields is J gene, D gene, V gene, clone size, CDR3 DNA, CDR3 protein. A D gene is named only where the DNA matches it firmly. The listing skips clone size in some rows; elsewhere it reads once, few, many or a size class.

>TRBJ1-1|NA|TRBV2|NA
TGTGCCAGCAGCGCCACTGGGAGTATTACTGAAGCTTTCTTT
CASSATGSITEAFF
>TRBJ2-1|TRBD1|TRBV28|once
TGTGCCAGCACCCTCAGGGGGCCCTACAATGAGCAGTTCTTC
CASTLRGPYNEQFF
>TRBJ2-5|NA|TRBV5-1|few
TGCGCCAGCAGCCTTTGGGACAACGAAGAGACCCAGTACTTC
CASSLWDNEETQYF
>TRBJ2-5|NA|TRBV7-9|NA
TGTGCCAGCAGCTTTGGGCCAGGGCCGCCGGAGACCCAGTACTTC
CASSFGPGPPETQYF
>TRBJ2-1|TRBD1|TRBV6-6|NA
TGTGCCAGCACCTTACCGGGGACAGGGGGGAACAATGAGCAGTTCTTC
CASTLPGTGGNNEQFF
>TRBJ2-3|TRBD2|TRBV18|NA
TGTGCCAGCTCACCAACGCTAGCGGGGGCCACAGATACGCAGTATTTT
CASSPTLAGATDTQYF
>TRBJ1-2|NA|TRBV24-1|once
TGTGCCACCAGTGATTCGGGGGACTATGGCTACACCTTC
CATSDSGDYGYTF
>TRBJ1-3|NA|TRBV7-3|NA
TGTGCCAGCAGCTTATCCGGTGGAAACACCATATATTTT
CASSLSGGNTIYF
>TRBJ2-7|NA|TRBV21-1|NA
TGTGCCAGCAGCATTCAGGACAGGGGTTGCGACGAGCAGTACTTC
CASSIQDRGCDEQYF
>TRBJ2-1|TRBD2|TRBV11-3|NA
TGTGCCAGCAGCTTCACTAGCGGGAGTCGAACTGAGCAGTTCTTC
CASSFTSGSRTEQFF
>TRBJ1-1|NA|TRBV28|once
TGTGCCAGCAGTTGGAAAGACAGGCGGCTTTTAACTTTCTTT
CASSWKDRRLLTFF
>TRBJ1-4|TRBD1|TRBV4-3|NA
TGCGCCAGCAGCCAAGGACTACAGGGGAAACTGTTTTTT
CASSQGLQGKLFF
>TRBJ1-4|TRBD1|TRBV2|NA
TGTGCCAGCAGGCGACAGGGGGCGGAAAAACTGTTTTTT
CASRRQGAEKLFF
>TRBJ1-4|TRBD1|TRBV9|NA
TGTGCCAGCAGCGTAGATGAGGGGGCGGGTGAAAAACTGTTTTTT
CASSVDEGAGEKLFF
>TRBJ1-6|NA|TRBV7-6|few
TGTGCCAGCAGCTTAACTTTCAGCGAGAATTCACCCCTCCACTTT
CASSLTFSENSPLHF
>TRBJ2-1|TRBD2|TRBV7-3|once
TGTGCCAGCAGCACCGGGACTAGCGGGAGGTTTCCCAATGAGCAGTTCTTC
CASSTGTSGRFPNEQFF
>TRBJ2-1|NA|TRBV4-3|once
TGCGCCAGCAGCCAAGAATCGGGGAGATTCTACAATGAGCAGTTCTTC
CASSQESGRFYNEQFF
>TRBJ1-2|NA|TRBV4-1|NA
TGCGCCAGCAGCCAAGAGAAACAGCTCTATGGCTACACCTTC
CASSQEKQLYGYTF
>TRBJ2-3|TRBD1|TRBV24-1|NA
TGTGCCACCAGTGATCAAGGACAGGGTGCAGATACGCAGTATTTT
CATSDQGQGADTQYF
>TRBJ2-3|TRBD2|TRBV5-8|NA
TGTGCCAGCAGCTTGGGAGCGGGGGGGTCCACAGATACGCAGTATTTT
CASSLGAGGSTDTQYF
>TRBJ1-1|TRBD1|TRBV10-1|NA
TGCGCCAGCAGTCAAACTCGAACCCGGGACAGGGATCGGGCGGACACTGAAGCTTTCTTT
CASSQTRTRDRDRADTEAFF
>TRBJ1-3|NA|TRBV4-3|once
TGCGCCAGCAGCCAAGAATACGAGGGACTCTCTGGAAACACCATATATTTT
CASSQEYEGLSGNTIYF
>TRBJ2-2|TRBD2|TRBV19|NA
TGTGCCAGTAGTATCAGGGCGGGAGTGAATTACGGGGAGCTGTTTTTT
CASSIRAGVNYGELFF
>TRBJ1-6|NA|TRBV28|NA
TGTGCCAGCAGTTTAAGGCAGGCCAGCTCACCCCTCCACTTT
CASSLRQASSPLHF
>TRBJ1-5|NA|TRBV28|NA
TGTGCCAGCCTTAGCACTAGGGAGCCCCAGCATTTT
CASLSTREPQHF
>TRBJ1-5|TRBD1|TRBV15|NA
TGTGCCACCAGCAGAGATTTTGGGACAGGGGGCTACAATCAGCCCCAGCATTTT
CATSRDFGTGGYNQPQHF
>TRBJ1-2|NA|TRBV11-2|NA
TGTGCCAGCAGCCCTTCCGACAGGACGGAGGGCTACACCTTC
CASSPSDRTEGYTF
>TRBJ1-2|NA|TRBV7-9|NA
TGTGCCAGCAGCTTAGGGCGGGGCTGGCATGGCTACACCTTC
CASSLGRGWHGYTF